The rows below give T cell receptor beta chains drawn from one sample of a study of OX40 agonist ivuxolimab in advanced cancers. TCRdb's copy holds only in-frame clones and misses some; the assay was immunoSEQ multiplex PCR. The sample lists 60,000 or so clones, 89% occurring once. The specimen was CD4+ or CD8+ T cells sorted from blood, collected in a trial of the OX40 agonist ivuxolimab. The receptors stem from an adult with an advanced solid tumor such as melanoma, head and neck, liver or kidney cancer. CDR3s include the opening cysteine and the closing phenylalanine or tryptophan. The order of the fields is J gene, clone size, CDR3 length, V gene, D gene, CDR3 protein, CDR3 DNA. A D gene is named only where the DNA matches it firmly. Only some rows state a clone size, as once, few, many or a class for expanded clones.

TRBJ2-7,NA,13,TRBV4-1,NA,CASSQDLTYEQYF,TGCGCCAGCAGCCAAGATTTGACCTACGAGCAGTACTTC
TRBJ1-4,NA,16,TRBV11-2,NA,CASSVGTSVLNEKLFF,TGTGCCAGCAGCGTGGGGACCAGCGTCCTTAATGAAAAACTGTTTTTT
TRBJ1-2,large,16,TRBV27,TRBD1,CASRGRGQGVVYGYTF,TGTGCCAGCAGGGGGCGGGGACAGGGGGTCGTCTATGGCTACACCTTC
TRBJ2-7,NA,13,TRBV15,NA,CATSRVGAYEQYF,TGTGCCACCAGCAGAGTAGGGGCCTACGAGCAGTACTTC
TRBJ1-4,few,15,TRBV4-1,NA,CASSRRGGSNEKLFF,TGCGCCAGCAGTCGCAGGGGCGGGTCTAATGAAAAACTGTTTTTT
TRBJ2-1,NA,15,TRBV9,TRBD2,CASSERTSAHNEQFF,TGTGCCAGCAGCGAACGGACTAGCGCGCACAATGAGCAGTTCTTC
TRBJ2-2,NA,19,TRBV29-1,TRBD2,CSVKSPLLAGGPNTGELFF,TGCAGCGTTAAATCCCCCCTACTAGCGGGGGGACCCAACACCGGGGAGCTGTTTTTT
TRBJ1-1,NA,13,TRBV27,TRBD1,CASSRGLYTEAFF,TGTGCCAGCAGCAGGGGGCTATACACTGAAGCTTTCTTT
TRBJ1-4,NA,14,TRBV5-4,NA,CASSWRGDDEKLFF,TGTGCCAGCAGCTGGAGGGGGGATGATGAAAAACTGTTTTTT
TRBJ1-2,NA,15,TRBV5-1,NA,CASSLDPRGGYGYTF,TGCGCCAGCAGCTTGGATCCCAGGGGAGGGTATGGCTACACCTTC
TRBJ1-6,NA,15,TRBV7-8,NA,CASRIGNSYNSPLHF,TGTGCCAGCAGGATTGGTAACTCCTATAATTCACCCCTCCACTTT
TRBJ2-7,NA,16,TRBV9,TRBD1,CASSPTGTGEIMEQYF,TGTGCCAGCAGCCCAACCGGGACAGGTGAGATTATGGAGCAGTACTTC
TRBJ2-6,NA,14,TRBV6-6,NA,CASSAGIGANVLTF,TGTGCCAGCAGTGCAGGGATCGGGGCCAACGTCCTGACTTTC
TRBJ2-3,NA,13,TRBV10-3,NA,CAISVPGVDTQYF,TGTGCCATCAGTGTCCCGGGCGTTGATACGCAGTATTTT
TRBJ2-7,NA,14,TRBV5-6,NA,CASSGSRHSYEQYF,TGTGCCAGCAGCGGGTCTCGACACTCCTACGAGCAGTACTTC
TRBJ2-5,NA,17,TRBV27,TRBD2,CASSLIAPGGGQETQYF,TGTGCCAGCAGTTTAATCGCCCCAGGCGGGGGCCAAGAGACCCAGTACTTC
TRBJ2-1,NA,17,TRBV11-2,TRBD2,CASSLSPSGGVGDEQFF,TGTGCCAGCAGCTTATCTCCTAGCGGGGGGGTAGGGGATGAGCAGTTCTTC
TRBJ2-3,NA,16,TRBV7-3,TRBD2,CASSHLAGETTDTQYF,TGTGCCAGCAGCCACCTAGCGGGAGAGACCACAGATACGCAGTATTTT
TRBJ2-1,once,17,TRBV10-3,NA,CAISESQLESSYNEQFF,TGTGCCATCAGTGAGTCGCAACTGGAAAGCTCCTACAATGAGCAGTTCTTC
TRBJ2-7,NA,16,TRBV5-6,TRBD2,CASSYGTSGARGEQYF,TGTGCCAGCAGCTACGGGACTAGCGGGGCCAGGGGCGAGCAGTACTTC
TRBJ2-1,NA,18,TRBV7-2,TRBD2,CASSLQGAGGLTYNEQFF,TGTGCCAGCAGCTTGCAGGGAGCGGGGGGACTTACCTACAATGAGCAGTTCTTC
TRBJ2-3,NA,15,TRBV9,NA,CASSVGIISTDTQYF,TGTGCCAGCAGCGTAGGTATAATCTCCACAGATACGCAGTATTTT
TRBJ1-1,NA,13,TRBV6-5,NA,CASRLGLNTEAFF,TGTGCCAGCAGGCTGGGATTGAACACTGAAGCTTTCTTT
TRBJ2-1,NA,15,TRBV13,TRBD2,CASSRRTSGYNEQFF,TGTGCCAGCAGCAGACGGACTAGCGGATACAATGAGCAGTTCTTC